A single sample is the source of the 14 T cell receptor beta chains below, sequenced in a study of cytomegalovirus exposure and HLA in healthy donors. Primers for the PCR totalled 60 Vbeta and 13 Jbeta. TCRdb's table, derived via immunoSEQ multiplex PCR, lists solely in-frame clones and lacks some. The table records 150,000 or so clones, 77% of them present only once. The material sequenced was PBMCs. The receptors here all came from a female donor in good health and CMV-seronegative.

The chain is built from TRBV9 and TRBJ2-1, with D perhaps matching TRBD2 (6 bases). Germline assignment: CDR1 SGDLS and CDR2 YYNGEE. The ends were cut back, 3 bases at V and 8 bases at J, with 21 bases in the middle. CDR3 length: 16 residues. The CDR3 DNA reads TGTGCCAGCAGCGCGGCCGGGACTCACATTCCGCATGAGCAGTTCTTC. This codes for CASSAAGTHIPHEQFF.

Notes on this clone: One end of the junction is discordant with germline, which a read error may explain. The CDR3 loop reads CSSSLGAGGQKYNEQFF. In nucleotides, the CDR3 is TGTTCCAGCAGCTTAGGGGCAGGGGGACAGAAGTACAATGAGCAGTTCTTC. The J gene is TRBJ2-1, the V gene TRBV7-9, with TRBD1 identical over 7 bases. Germline-derived CDR1 and CDR2 are SEHNR and FQNEAQ (reference sequence). The CDR3 runs 17 residues.

There are a few counts of this clone. V is TRBV28 and J is TRBJ2-7; 10 nucleotides line up with TRBD1. The CDR3 consists of 16 residues. Germline loops: CDR1 MDHEN, CDR2 SYDVKM. Trimming removed 2 bases from V and 3 bases from J; junction bases left unmatched: 7. The CDR3 reads CASSLAAGQGLYEQYF. The CDR3 DNA reads as TGTGCCAGCAGTTTAGCGGCGGGACAGGGGCTCTACGAGCAGTACTTC.

The chain has TRBV7-9 and TRBJ2-1, with 10 bases identical to TRBD1. This CDR3 is built from 15 residues. The V and J ends lost 4 bases and 8 bases, in that order; junction bases with no gene match: 8. CDR1 is SEHNR and CDR2 is FQNEAQ in the germline V gene (reference sequence). The CDR3: CASSSRDRGPDEQFF. The DNA for the CDR3 is TGTGCCAGCAGCTCCCGGGACAGGGGACCGGATGAGCAGTTCTTC.

This chain uses TRBV5-4 with TRBJ2-7, with no clear D. Trimming removed 0 bases from V and 5 bases from J, with 9 bases in between. This CDR3 spans 13 amino acids. The germline CDR1 and CDR2 sequences are SGHNT and YYREEE (reference sequence). The CDR3 coding sequence is TGTGCCAGCAGCTTGGTTTTACGGGACGAGCAGTACTTC. This sequence encodes CASSLVLRDEQYF.

The chain links TRBV6-6 to TRBJ1-1; D gene ambiguous. V was shortened by 2 bases and J by 4 bases, with 14 bases between the two germline ends. The CDR3 length is 15 residues. From germline, CDR1 is MNHNY and CDR2 SVGAGI (reference sequence). CDR3 DNA: TGTGCCAGCAGTTACGCTCTCCGAGGTACCACTGAAGCTTTCTTT. It translates to CASSYALRGTTEAFF.

CDR3 amino acids: CASRTQNTEAFF. CDR3 coding DNA: TGTGCCAGCAGAACTCAGAACACTGAAGCTTTCTTT. The chain uses TRBV28 and TRBJ1-1; no definite D call. Looked up from germline, CDR1 is MDHEN and CDR2 is SYDVKM. V gave up 6 bases and J gave up 1 base, with 6 bases separating them. The CDR3 is 12 amino acids.

This clone was picked up a small number of times. The chain carries TRBV5-4 and TRBJ1-1; D is unclear. Trimming stripped 2 bases from V and 4 bases from J, with 6 bases between. From germline, CDR1 is SGHNT and CDR2 YYREEE (reference sequence). This CDR3 is 12 amino acids long. The CDR3 sequence: CASSFSITEAFF. The CDR3 nucleotides read TGTGCCAGCAGCTTTTCAATCACTGAAGCTTTCTTT.

This clone has a handful of counts. The chain joins TRBV7-2 to TRBJ2-2, with 7 bases matching TRBD1. The junction had 2 bases not matched to a gene; V was cut back by 1 base and J by 3 bases. The CDR3 runs to 15 residues. The germline V gene encodes CDR1 SGHTA and CDR2 FQGNSA. The CDR3 DNA reads TGTGCCAGCAGCTTAGAGGGGGCGCACACCGGGGAGCTGTTTTTT. Translation gives CASSLEGAHTGELFF.

V and J are TRBV2 and TRBJ1-3; D is undetermined. Trimming removed 3 bases from V and 0 bases from J, with 12 bases in between. The CDR3 extends over 16 amino acids. Germline assignment: CDR1 SNHLY and CDR2 FYNNEI. The CDR3 protein is CASSEARRGSGNTIYF. The CDR3 nucleotides read TGTGCCAGCAGTGAGGCCCGGCGGGGCTCTGGAAACACCATATATTTT.

This chain joins TRBV19 and TRBJ1-5, with 10 positions matching TRBD1. The CDR3 has 15 residues. Germline-derived CDR1 and CDR2 are LNHDA and SQIVND (reference sequence). J was trimmed by 5 bases and V by 4 bases; bases with no gene match: 5. CDR3 sequence (DNA): TGTGCCAGTAGTACCCGACAGGGGGCCTATCAGCCCCAGCATTTT. Amino acid sequence: CASSTRQGAYQPQHF.

V and J are TRBV21-1 and TRBJ2-7; TRBD2 was called by the table and not checked on the DNA. TRBV21-1 is an annotated pseudogene. The CDR3 sequence is 18 residues long. The CDR3 protein is CASSKFVFVRRVTYEQYF. The CDR3 nucleotides read TGTGCCAGCAGCAAATTCGTTTTTGTCCGGCGGGTAACCTACGAGCAGTACTTC.

The V gene is TRBV29-1, the J gene TRBJ2-7, with 10 positions matching TRBD1. Trimming cost V 0 bases and J 2 bases; bases outside gene matches: 7. Germline assignment: CDR1 SQVTM and CDR2 ANQGSEA. CDR3 size: 16 residues. The CDR3 sequence: CSVEDDRDRGPYEQYF. In DNA form, the CDR3 reads TGCAGCGTTGAAGATGACCGGGACAGGGGTCCCTACGAGCAGTACTTC.

V usage is TRBV12-5 and J usage is TRBJ1-2; tentatively, D is TRBD1 (5 bases). Per germline, CDR1 LGHNT and CDR2 FRNRAP. V gave up 5 bases and J gave up 1 base, with 14 bases separating them. The CDR3 covers 15 residues. The CDR3 DNA reads as TGTGCTAGTGGTCCTCACAGGACCAGTAACTATGGCTACACCTTC. Translation gives CASGPHRTSNYGYTF.